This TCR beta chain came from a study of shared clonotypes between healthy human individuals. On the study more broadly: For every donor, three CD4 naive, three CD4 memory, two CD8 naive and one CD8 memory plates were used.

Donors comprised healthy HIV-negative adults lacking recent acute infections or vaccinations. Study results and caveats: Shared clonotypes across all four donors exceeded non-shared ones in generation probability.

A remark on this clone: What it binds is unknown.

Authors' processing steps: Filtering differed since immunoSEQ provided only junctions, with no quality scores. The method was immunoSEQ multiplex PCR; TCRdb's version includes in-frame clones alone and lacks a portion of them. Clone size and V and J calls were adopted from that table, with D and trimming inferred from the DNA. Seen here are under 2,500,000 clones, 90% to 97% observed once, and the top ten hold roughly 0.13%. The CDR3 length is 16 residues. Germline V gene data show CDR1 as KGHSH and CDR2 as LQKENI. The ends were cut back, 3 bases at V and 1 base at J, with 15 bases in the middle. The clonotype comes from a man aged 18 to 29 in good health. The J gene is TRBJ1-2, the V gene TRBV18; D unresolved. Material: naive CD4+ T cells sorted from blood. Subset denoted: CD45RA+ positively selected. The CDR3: CASSPTVARVNYGYTF. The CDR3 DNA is TGTGCCAGCTCACCGACTGTTGCAAGGGTTAACTATGGCTACACCTTC.